These 32 T cell receptor beta chains share one sample of origin, sequenced in a study of blood T cells in healthy people across ages. Using a J-beta primer mix together with a sample-barcoded 5' primer, a second PCR was run for about 7 to 12 cycles. TCRdb passed the 5' RACE reads through MiXCR, listing each CDR3 protein once. The profile shows roughly 1,100,000 distinct CDR3 sequences, 25% of them singletons. The sample also formed part of further work on T cells of mothers and their children.

Input material: blood. These receptors were collected from a girl under 10 years old in good health.

In its sample, this clonotype was seen a few times. The chain employs TRBV7-8 and TRBJ2-5, with no clear D. The tail of the sequence fits TRBJ2-1 better, so the J call may be wrong. The CDR3 has 14 residues. Germline CDR1 SGHVS, CDR2 FQNEAQ. The CDR3 loop is CASSPGPAYNEQFF. DNA of the CDR3: TGTGCCAGCAGCCCCGGGCCCGCCTACAATGAGCAGTTCTTC.

This clonotype has just a few counts. Here the CDR3 reads CAISERVEGTEAFF. The CDR3 DNA is TGTGCCATCAGTGAAAGGGTGGAAGGCACTGAAGCTTTCTTT. The rearrangement joins TRBV10-3 to TRBJ1-1; D remains unclear. Per germline, CDR1 ENHRY and CDR2 SYGVKD. V was shortened by 3 bases and J by 4 bases, with 12 bases between the two germline ends. The CDR3 extends over 14 amino acids.

The V call is TRBV29-1, the J call TRBJ2-7, with TRBD2 matching 7 bases. V was clipped by 6 bases and J by 2 bases; unmatched bases: 7. The germline V gene encodes CDR1 SQVTM and CDR2 ANQGSEA. The length of the CDR3 is 13 residues. DNA for the CDR3: TGCAGCGTCCGGACTAGACAAACCTACGAGCAGTACTTC. It specifies CSVRTRQTYEQYF.

This chain uses TRBV5-1 with TRBJ2-7, with D tentatively TRBD2 (5 bases). V dropped 0 bases and J dropped 3 bases, with 7 bases sitting between them. There are 13 residues in the CDR3. Germline CDR1 SGHRS, CDR2 YFSETQ. This CDR3 reads CASSLGEIYEQYF. The CDR3 nucleotides read TGCGCCAGCAGCTTGGGGGAGATCTACGAGCAGTACTTC.

This chain uses TRBV28 with TRBJ1-1, with D maybe TRBD1 (6 bases). V was shortened by 1 base and J by 11 bases, with 14 bases between the two germline ends. CDR1 and CDR2 (germline): MDHEN, SYDVKM. CDR3 length equals 13 residues. CDR3 in amino acids: CASSLFQQGWAFF. As DNA, the CDR3 is TGTGCCAGCAGTTTATTCCAACAGGGTTGGGCTTTCTTT. The full variable domain, with the rest looked up from reference TRBV28 and TRBJ1-1, is DVKVTQSSRYLVKRTGEKVFLECVQDMDHENMFWYRQDPGLGLRLIYFSYDVKMKEKGDIPEGYSVSREKKERFSLILESASTNQTSMYLCASSLFQQGWAFFGQGTRLTVV.

V is TRBV4-1 and J is TRBJ2-1, with 8 bases identical to TRBD2. Looked up from germline, CDR1 is MGHRA and CDR2 is YSYEKL. This CDR3 is 13 amino acids long. Germline trimming cut 2 bases from V and 10 bases from J; bases unmatched to any gene: 4. CDR3 sequence (DNA): TGCGCCAGCAGCCAACCCTTAGCGGGAGAGCAGTTCTTC. Amino acids: CASSQPLAGEQFF.

This clonotype was seen a handful of times. The chain joins TRBV20-1 to TRBJ1-4; tentatively, D is TRBD1 (5 bases). This CDR3 contains 11 residues. The germline CDR1 and CDR2 sequences are DFQATT and SNEGSKA (reference sequence). The CDR3 here is CRDITNEKLFF. The CDR3 coding sequence is TGCAGGGACATAACTAATGAAAAACTGTTTTTT.

The table lists this clonotype with a few counts. The chain employs TRBV20-1 and TRBJ1-2, with D perhaps TRBD1 (6 bases). With 1 base removed from V and 4 bases from J, the gap between germline ends came to 16 bases. The germline gives CDR1 DFQATT, CDR2 SNEGSKA (reference sequence). This CDR3 contains 15 residues. The CDR3 DNA reads as TGCAGTGCTAGAGCAAGGGGGGAGGCAAGCTATGGCTACACCTTC. It translates to CSARARGEASYGYTF.

In this sample, this clonotype turned up once. V gene TRBV6-2 or TRBV6-3 combines with J gene TRBJ1-5; the match to TRBD1 covers 7 bases. Germline V gives CDR1 MNHEY, CDR2 SVGEGT. The CDR3 extends over 11 amino acids. V trimming: 9 bases; J trimming: 9 bases; junction bases outside the gene matches: 5. The chain's CDR3 is CASHAGGPQHF. The CDR3 DNA is TGTGCCAGTCATGCAGGGGGGCCCCAGCATTTT.

This chain links TRBV4-1 with TRBJ2-5; 8 positions agree with TRBD1. Germline V lookup: CDR1 MGHRA, CDR2 YSYEKL. The CDR3 sequence is 14 residues long. Germline trimming cut 3 bases from V and 4 bases from J; bases unmatched to any gene: 4. The CDR3, as DNA: TGCGCCAGCAGCCAGACGGACAGGGCAGAGACCCAGTACTTC. Its translation is CASSQTDRAETQYF.

This clonotype has just a few counts. A junction end diverges from the germline sequence, so it may reflect a read error. The chain is built from TRBV28 and TRBJ2-5; D is uncertain. The germline V gene encodes CDR1 MDHEN and CDR2 SYDVKM. The CDR3 runs 12 residues. The DNA for the CDR3 is TGTGCCAGCAGTTACAGCTCCTACGAGCAGTGCTTC. Its protein product is CASSYSSYEQCF.

About this clonotype: The final CDR3 position lacks the conserved phenylalanine or tryptophan, pointing to a likely read error. This sequence joins TRBV29-1 and TRBJ2-7, with TRBD1 matching over 9 bases. J gave up 1 base and V 6 bases, and 13 bases lay outside the gene matches. The germline V gene encodes CDR1 SQVTM and CDR2 ANQGSEA. The CDR3 runs to 16 residues. This CDR3 is CSVDLVSDRGSYEQYS. CDR3 in DNA: TGCAGCGTCGACTTAGTTTCGGACAGGGGTTCCTACGAGCAGTACTCC.

Concerning this clonotype itself: The junction does not match germline at one end; this may be a read error. The V and J genes are TRBV11-2 and TRBJ1-2; no definite D call. The CDR3 loop spans 9 amino acids. Germline CDR1 is SGHAT and CDR2 is FQNNGV. The CDR3 sequence: CASIWWFLF. CDR3 nucleotides: TGTGCCAGCATTTGGTGGTTTTTATTC.

V usage is TRBV27 and J usage is TRBJ1-1; D remains unclear. Trimming took off 1 base at V and 3 bases at J, with 6 bases between the two ends. CDR3 length: 13 residues. From germline, CDR1 is MNHEY and CDR2 SMNVEV (reference sequence). CDR3 nucleotides: TGTGCCAGCAGTTTATGGTTTGACACTGAAGCTTTCTTT. This codes for CASSLWFDTEAFF.

This clonotype came up a few times. The J gene is TRBJ2-1, the V gene TRBV27; no clear D. The assigned J gene may be wrong: the sequence end matches TRBJ2-5 better. This CDR3 is 14 amino acids long. Germline CDR1 MNHEY, CDR2 SMNVEV (reference sequence). The CDR3 is CASSSTLIQETQYF. DNA for the CDR3: TGTGCCAGCAGTTCCACACTTATCCAAGAGACCCAGTACTTC.

The V gene is TRBV6-5, the J gene TRBJ1-1; D perhaps matches TRBD1 (5 bases). Trimming shortened V by 8 bases and J by 7 bases, and 17 bases separated the two germline ends. The length of the CDR3 is 13 residues. In germline, CDR1 is MNHEY, CDR2 SVGAGI. The CDR3, as DNA: TGTGCCAGCGAAAGAGCGCAGGGTTTTGAAGCTTTCTTT. Amino acids: CASERAQGFEAFF.

This clonotype was recorded once. J is TRBJ2-3 and V is TRBV20-1; D is unclear. V was clipped by 0 bases and J by 4 bases, with 11 bases between them. This CDR3 has 14 residues. CDR1 is DFQATT and CDR2 is SNEGSKA in the germline V gene (reference sequence). CDR3 amino acids: CSARDPQSADTQYF. For the CDR3, the DNA is TGCAGTGCTAGAGACCCTCAATCTGCAGATACGCAGTATTTT.

V and J are TRBV28 and TRBJ2-5, with TRBD2 matching 12 bases. The CDR3 runs 17 residues. V lost 7 bases and J lost 6; bases outside the gene matches: 15. Germline CDR1 MDHEN, CDR2 SYDVKM. CDR3 region: CASTLTSLAGGRKTQYF. DNA of the CDR3: TGTGCCAGCACTCTTACGTCCCTAGCGGGAGGGAGAAAGACCCAGTACTTC.

This clonotype appeared a few times. J is TRBJ1-1 and V is TRBV6-2 or TRBV6-3; D remains ambiguous. V lost 7 bases, J lost 1 base, and 10 bases lay in between. Germline loops: CDR1 MNHEY, CDR2 SVGEGT. This CDR3 region has 13 residues. The CDR3 is CASTPDTNTEAFF. As DNA, the CDR3 is TGTGCCAGCACCCCAGACACGAACACTGAAGCTTTCTTT.

A word on this clonotype: A read error may account for a junction end that differs from germline. V and J are TRBV7-2 and TRBJ1-1; 7 bases fit TRBD1. The CDR3 is 17 amino acids. Germline CDR1 and CDR2: SGHTA and FQGNSA. As DNA, the CDR3 is TGTGCCAGCAGCTTATTTTTGGCAGGGGGAGGGTACACTGAAGCTTTGTTT. Encoded protein: CASSLFLAGGGYTEALF.

This clonotype was seen more than once but under ten times. The chain couples TRBV11-3 to TRBJ2-2; the D is unclear. V lost 1 base to trimming and J lost 1 base, with 4 bases between them. Germline CDR1 and CDR2: SGHNT and YENEEA. The CDR3 has 14 amino acids. CDR3 bases: TGTGCCAGCAGCTTAGGCGAGAACACCGGGGAGCTGTTTTTT. Its translation: CASSLGENTGELFF. Using reference TRBV11-3 and TRBJ2-2 for the parts outside the CDR3, the full variable domain is EAGVVQSPRYKIIEKKQPVAFWCNPISGHNTLYWYLQNLGQGPELLIRYENEEAVDDSQLPKDRFSAERLKGVDSTLKIQPAELGDSAVYLCASSLGENTGELFFGEGSRLTVL.

The chain combines TRBV9 with TRBJ2-1, with a tentative D call TRBD1 (6 bases). Germline CDR1 reads SGDLS; CDR2 reads YYNGEE. This CDR3 spans 14 amino acids. V was trimmed by 6 bases and J by 0 bases, leaving 10 bases between them. In DNA form, the CDR3 reads TGTGCCAGCACCAGGGGCGGCTCCTACAATGAGCAGTTCTTC. Translation gives CASTRGGSYNEQFF.

There are a few counts of this clonotype. This sequence joins TRBV20-1 and TRBJ2-7; D not resolved. The CDR3 sequence is 13 residues long. CDR1 and CDR2 (germline): DFQATT, SNEGSKA (reference sequence). The germline V and J ends were trimmed by 5 bases and 3 bases, with 14 bases remaining between them. The CDR3 DNA follows: TGCAGTGCTGAAGGACGGAACCTCTACGAGCAGTACTTC. Residues: CSAEGRNLYEQYF.

This clonotype has just a few counts. The chain links TRBV9 to TRBJ2-3, with a weak D call TRBD2 (5 bases). This CDR3 spans 11 amino acids. CDR1 is SGDLS and CDR2 is YYNGEE in the germline V gene. The ends were cut back, 4 bases at V and 8 bases at J, with 8 bases in the middle. CDR3 sequence reads: CASSPAGTQYF. CDR3 nucleotides: TGTGCCAGCAGCCCCGCGGGTACGCAGTATTTT.

This clonotype was seen a few times. This rearrangement joins TRBV20-1 to TRBJ1-4; 12 positions match TRBD1. This CDR3 has 14 amino acids. Per the germline V gene, CDR1 is DFQATT and CDR2 is SNEGSKA (reference sequence). The CDR3: CSAGTGGWTEKLFF. The CDR3 nucleotides are TGCAGCGCCGGGACAGGGGGCTGGACCGAAAAACTGTTTTTT.

The chain joins TRBV9 to TRBJ2-5; D unclear. Trimming cost V 4 bases and J 1 base, with 20 bases left between them. The CDR3 runs 17 residues. The V gene's germline CDR1 is SGDLS and CDR2 YYNGEE. Here the CDR3 DNA reads TGTGCCAGCAGCCCTTTCATGGATCGAGGAGTCCAAGAGACCCAGTACTTC. This gives the protein CASSPFMDRGVQETQYF.

This rearrangement joins TRBV20-1 to TRBJ1-3, with TRBD1 as a possible D gene (5 bases). The ends were cut back, 3 bases at V and 1 base at J, with 13 bases in the middle. The CDR3 sequence is 15 residues long. CDR1 and CDR2 (germline): DFQATT, SNEGSKA (reference sequence). The DNA of the CDR3 is TGCAGTGCTAGGGTCGGGGCTGGTTCTGGAAACACCATATATTTT. This encodes CSARVGAGSGNTIYF.

The chain couples TRBV20-1 to TRBJ2-2; 7 bases line up with TRBD2. The CDR3 runs to 14 residues. With V trimmed by 2 bases and J by 3 bases, 3 bases remained unmatched. Germline CDR1 reads DFQATT; CDR2 reads SNEGSKA (reference sequence). CDR3 nucleotide sequence: TGCAGTGCTAGACTAGCGGCTGACACCGGGGAGCTGTTTTTT. As protein: CSARLAADTGELFF.

This chain uses TRBV29-1 with TRBJ2-7; D tentatively fits TRBD1 or TRBD2 (7 bases each). The end of the DNA fits TRBJ2-1 better, so the J call may be wrong. The CDR3 covers 12 residues. Germline V gives CDR1 SQVTM, CDR2 ANQGSEA. The DNA for the CDR3 is TGCAGCGGGGAGGGGGCCGGGAATGAGCAGTTCTTC. Protein sequence: CSGEGAGNEQFF.

The chain uses TRBV5-1 and TRBJ2-7, with D possibly TRBD1 on 7 matching bases. Trimming took 1 base from V and 4 from J, leaving 21 bases between them. Per germline, CDR1 SGHRS and CDR2 YFSETQ. The CDR3 totals 17 residues. The CDR3 reads CASSLFPRRGQKYEQYF. CDR3 DNA: TGCGCCAGCAGCTTGTTCCCGCGGCGGGGACAGAAGTACGAGCAGTACTTC.

This clonotype was detected only a few times. The J gene is TRBJ1-1, the V gene TRBV25-1; 10 bases line up with TRBD1. Germline CDR1 reads MGHDK; CDR2 reads SYGVNS. With V trimmed by 3 bases and J by 11 bases, 3 bases remained unmatched. This CDR3 region has 12 residues. The CDR3 here is CASSDWDRGAFF. The CDR3 DNA reads TGTGCCAGCAGTGATTGGGACAGGGGTGCTTTCTTT.

The chain uses TRBV11-1 and TRBJ1-2; the D gene is possibly TRBD1 (6 bases). The germline V and J ends were trimmed by 0 bases and 5 bases, with 31 bases remaining between them. CDR1 is SGHAT, CDR2 FQDESV, per germline (reference sequence). This CDR3 is built from 21 residues. This chain's CDR3 is CASSLAGIGQRPATRWYGYTF. The CDR3, as DNA: TGTGCCAGCAGCTTAGCCGGAATCGGACAGAGACCCGCTACACGATGGTATGGCTACACCTTC.